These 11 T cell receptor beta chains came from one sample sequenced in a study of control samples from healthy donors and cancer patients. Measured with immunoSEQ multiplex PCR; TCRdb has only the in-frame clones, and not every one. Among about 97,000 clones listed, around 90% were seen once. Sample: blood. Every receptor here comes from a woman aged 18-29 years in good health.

The CDR3 reads CASGLIGTAGNEQFF. For the CDR3, the DNA is TGTGCTAGTGGTTTGATTGGGACAGCTGGCAATGAGCAGTTCTTC. This sequence joins TRBV12-5 and TRBJ2-1, with 7 bases identical to TRBD1. This CDR3 has 15 residues. Germline V gene data show CDR1 as LGHNT and CDR2 as FRNRAP. Trimming at V came to 2 bases and at J to 6 bases, leaving 7 bases not matched to a gene.

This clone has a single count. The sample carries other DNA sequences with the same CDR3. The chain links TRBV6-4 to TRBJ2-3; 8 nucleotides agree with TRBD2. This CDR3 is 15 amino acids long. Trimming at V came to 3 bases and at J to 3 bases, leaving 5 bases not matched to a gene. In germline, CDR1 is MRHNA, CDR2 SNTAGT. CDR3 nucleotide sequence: TGTGCCAGCAGTGAGATTGCGGGGGGAACAGATACGCAGTATTTT. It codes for CASSEIAGGTDTQYF.

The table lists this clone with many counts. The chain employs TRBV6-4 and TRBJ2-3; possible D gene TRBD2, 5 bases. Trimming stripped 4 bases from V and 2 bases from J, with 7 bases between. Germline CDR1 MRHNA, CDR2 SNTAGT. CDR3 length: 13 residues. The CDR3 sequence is CASSGRDTDTQYF. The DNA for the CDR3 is TGTGCCAGCAGTGGCCGGGACACAGATACGCAGTATTTT.

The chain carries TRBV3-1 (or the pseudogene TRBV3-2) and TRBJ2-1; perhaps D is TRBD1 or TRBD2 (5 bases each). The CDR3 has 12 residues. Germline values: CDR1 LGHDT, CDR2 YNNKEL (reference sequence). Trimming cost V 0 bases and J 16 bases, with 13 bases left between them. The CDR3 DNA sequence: TGTGCCAGCAGCCAAGATTTGGGGGTGAAATTCTTC. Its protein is CASSQDLGVKFF.

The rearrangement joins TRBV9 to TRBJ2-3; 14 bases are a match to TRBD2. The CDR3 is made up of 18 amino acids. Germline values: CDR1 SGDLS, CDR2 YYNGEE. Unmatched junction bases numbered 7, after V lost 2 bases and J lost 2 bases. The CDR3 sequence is CASSVRTSGRTTTDTQYF. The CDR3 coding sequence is TGTGCCAGCAGCGTTAGGACTAGCGGGAGGACAACCACAGATACGCAGTATTTT.

CDR3 sequence (DNA): TGTGCCAGCAGCTTAGATGCAGGGTCTACCTACGAGCAGTACTTC. This encodes CASSLDAGSTYEQYF. The rearrangement joins TRBV7-3 to TRBJ2-7; tentatively, D is TRBD1 (5 bases). Trimming took 2 bases from V and 2 from J, leaving 13 bases between them. From germline, CDR1 is SGHTA and CDR2 FQGTGA. The CDR3 loop spans 15 amino acids. The whole variable domain, remainder taken from reference TRBV7-3 and TRBJ2-7, is GAGVSQTPSNKVTEKGKYVELRCDPISGHTALYWYRQSLGQGPEFLIYFQGTGAADDSGLPNDRFFAVRPEGSVSTLKIQRTERGDSAVYLCASSLDAGSTYEQYFGPGTRLTVT.

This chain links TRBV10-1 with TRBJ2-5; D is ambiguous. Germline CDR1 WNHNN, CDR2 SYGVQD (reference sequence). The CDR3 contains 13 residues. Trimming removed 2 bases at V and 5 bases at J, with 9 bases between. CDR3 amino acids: CASSEEGWETQYF. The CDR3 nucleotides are TGCGCCAGCAGTGAGGAAGGGTGGGAGACCCAGTACTTC.

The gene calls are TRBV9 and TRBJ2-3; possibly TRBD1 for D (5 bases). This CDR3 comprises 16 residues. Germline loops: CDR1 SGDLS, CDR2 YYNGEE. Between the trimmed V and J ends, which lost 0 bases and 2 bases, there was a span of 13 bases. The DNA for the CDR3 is TGTGCCAGCAGCGTAGTTGGGGCTTCGTTCACAGATACGCAGTATTTT. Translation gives CASSVVGASFTDTQYF.

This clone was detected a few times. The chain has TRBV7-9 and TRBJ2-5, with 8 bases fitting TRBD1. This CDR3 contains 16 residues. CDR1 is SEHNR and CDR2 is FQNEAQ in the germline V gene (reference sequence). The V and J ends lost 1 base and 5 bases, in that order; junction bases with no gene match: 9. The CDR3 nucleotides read TGTGCCAGCAGCTTAGGGGTCCAGGGGGCCGGGGAGACCCAGTACTTC. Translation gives CASSLGVQGAGETQYF. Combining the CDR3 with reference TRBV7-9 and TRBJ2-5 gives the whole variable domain DTGVSQNPRHKITKRGQNVTFRCDPISEHNRLYWYRQTLGQGPEFLTYFQNEAQLEKSRLLSDRFSAERPKGSFSTLEIQRTEQGDSAMYLCASSLGVQGAGETQYFGPGTRLLVL.

The CDR3 loop reads CASSLGNTEAFF. CDR3 nucleotides: TGTGCCAGCTCACTGGGGAACACTGAAGCTTTCTTT. This chain links TRBV18 with TRBJ1-1; D uncertain. With 4 bases removed from V and 1 base from J, the gap between germline ends came to 4 bases. Looked up from germline, CDR1 is KGHSH and CDR2 is LQKENI. This CDR3 spans 12 amino acids.

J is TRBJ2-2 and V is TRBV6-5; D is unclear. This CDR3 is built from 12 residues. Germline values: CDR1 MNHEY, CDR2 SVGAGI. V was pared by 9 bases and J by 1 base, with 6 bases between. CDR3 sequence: CASRVNTGELFF. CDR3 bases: TGTGCCAGTCGCGTGAACACCGGGGAGCTGTTTTTT.